Listed here are 3 T cell receptor beta chains from one sample, sequenced in a study of Ad26.COV2.S vaccination and SARS-CoV-2 variants. Using immunoSEQ multiplex PCR, the repertoire was profiled, and TCRdb retains in-frame clones only, with some absent. This sample has about 390,000 clones, with approximately 86% found just once. Treatment given: about 20 received Ad26.COV2.S at low or high dose, single or two shots; several received placebo; per-sample allocation not given. Sampling was performed 63 days after the first vaccine or placebo injection. The sample here was peripheral blood, taken in a trial of Ad26.COV2.S vaccine versus placebo. These TCRs come from a person aged 18-65 years who received the Ad26.COV2.S COVID-19 vaccine or a placebo.

DNA of the CDR3: TGTGCCAGCAGACGACAGGGGGCAGTAAACGCTAACTATGGCTACACCTTC. It encodes CASRRQGAVNANYGYTF. The V call is TRBV6-6, the J call TRBJ1-2; 10 bases align to TRBD1. CDR1 and CDR2 from the germline V gene are MNHNY and SVGAGI (reference sequence). This CDR3 has 17 amino acids. With 6 bases clipped from V and 0 bases from J, the junction kept 10 bases outside the gene matches.

This clone was recorded once. The sample holds other DNA sequences that translate to the same CDR3. The chain carries TRBV5-6 and TRBJ1-2; D remains ambiguous. V lost 1 base and J 8 bases, leaving 12 bases between the germline ends. The CDR3 spans 13 residues. The V gene's germline CDR1 is SGHDT and CDR2 YYEEEE. The DNA for the CDR3 is TGTGCCAGCAGCTTGCGCAGACGAGAGGGCTACACCTTC. This gives the protein CASSLRRREGYTF.

This clone was observed a few times. The V call is TRBV2, the J call TRBJ2-1, with D perhaps matching TRBD1 (5 bases). Germline CDR1 is SNHLY and CDR2 is FYNNEI. The CDR3 contains 13 residues. Trimming took off 8 bases at V and 4 bases at J, with 12 bases between the two ends. CDR3 in DNA: TGTGCCAGCCTTGTGGACAAGTACAATGAGCAGTTCTTC. Translating it yields CASLVDKYNEQFF.